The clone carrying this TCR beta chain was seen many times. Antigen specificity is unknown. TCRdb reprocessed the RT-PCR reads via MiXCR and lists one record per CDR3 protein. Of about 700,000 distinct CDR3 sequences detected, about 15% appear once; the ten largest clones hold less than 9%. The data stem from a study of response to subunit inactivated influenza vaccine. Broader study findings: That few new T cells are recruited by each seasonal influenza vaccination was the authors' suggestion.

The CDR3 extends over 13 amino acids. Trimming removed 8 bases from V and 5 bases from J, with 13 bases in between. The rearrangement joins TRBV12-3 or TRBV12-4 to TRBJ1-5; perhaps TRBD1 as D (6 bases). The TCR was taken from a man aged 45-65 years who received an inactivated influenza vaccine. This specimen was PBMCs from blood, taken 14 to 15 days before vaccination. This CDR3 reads CASRLEGDQPQHF. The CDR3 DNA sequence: TGTGCCAGCCGTCTGGAGGGGGATCAGCCCCAGCATTTT.